The 2 T cell receptor beta chains reported below all come from one sample, sequenced in a study of spatial heterogeneity in lung cancer. TCRdb called the 5' RACE reads again in MiXCR, with one record for every CDR3 protein. The data hold more than 6,500 distinct CDR3 sequences, with 8.5% to 10% observed a single time. Time point reported: sample taken at primary tumor resection. Unsorted tumor, nontumor lung tissue or cryopreserved PBMC supplied the whole RNA. This sample comprised PBMCs, obtained at surgery. The source is a male donor with early-stage non-small cell lung cancer.

This clonotype was detected many times. Because the library targeted alpha chains, this beta chain is an off-target read whose size means little. J is TRBJ2-7 and V is TRBV4-1; D may be TRBD2 (5 bases). Between the trimmed V and J ends, which lost 0 bases and 3 bases, there was a span of 21 bases. Germline loops: CDR1 MGHRA, CDR2 YSYEKL. The CDR3 extends over 18 amino acids. The CDR3 bases are TGCGCCAGCAGCCAAGATCCGCCGGGTAGCGCCGAGGGCTACGAGCAGTACTTC. As protein: CASSQDPPGSAEGYEQYF.

This clonotype has ten or more counts. Within a library made for alpha chains, this beta chain is off target, and its count is uninformative. The CDR3 protein is CASSLPDRDFFYNEQFF. The CDR3 DNA follows: TGTGCCAGCAGCTTACCGGACAGGGATTTTTTCTACAATGAGCAGTTCTTC. J is TRBJ2-1 and V is TRBV5-6, with TRBD1 matching 8 bases. CDR3 size: 17 residues. Per the germline V gene, CDR1 is SGHDT and CDR2 is YYEEEE. The junction had 10 bases not matched to a gene; V was cut back by 2 bases and J by 3 bases.